The source of this T cell receptor beta chain is a study of blood T cell repertoires in COVID-19. About the research overall: T cells, B-cell-depleted T cells, or PBMCs provided the cDNA or gDNA that served as material.

A single count supports this clone. Other DNA sequences in the same sample also yield this CDR3. Across roughly 25 US areas, participants ranged in age from about 18 to 90 years. Cohort allocation depended upon clinical history that participants reported. Trimming cost V 3 bases and J 3 bases; bases outside gene matches: 5. Germline assignment: CDR1 LNHNV and CDR2 YYDKDF (reference sequence). CDR3 size: 15 residues. In the original workflow: Reference gene primer amplification gave nucleated cell count estimates. Here immunoSEQ multiplex PCR was the method, and the copy in TCRdb shows in-frame clones only, minus some. V and J calls and clone size are those listed in that table; D and trimming were worked out from the DNA. The table lists about 150,000 clones, around 87% of them singletons.

The genes are TRBV15 and TRBJ2-3, with 8 bases identical to TRBD1. The sample taken for sequencing was PBMCs or T cells enriched from blood (not recorded which). This clonotype originated in a woman between 40 and 50 years old who had been exposed to COVID-19. The chain's CDR3 is CATSRGTGSTDTQYF. The CDR3 region has the DNA TGTGCCACCAGCAGGGGGACAGGAAGTACAGATACGCAGTATTTT.